What follows are 21 T cell receptor beta chains derived from one specimen sequenced in a study of blood T cell repertoires in COVID-19. The repertoire was sequenced with immunoSEQ multiplex PCR; TCRdb's copy has only in-frame clones and lacks some. The sample records a few hundred thousand clones, more than 70% being singletons. Sequencing used peripheral blood. The receptors originated from a woman in her forties or fifties with COVID-19, enrolled during active disease.

The table lists this clone with a count of one. Here the CDR3 DNA reads TGTGCCAGCAGCCAAGAATCGGGGGGGGCCCCCAATGAGCAGTTCTTC. Protein sequence: CASSQESGGAPNEQFF. This rearrangement joins TRBV4-2 to TRBJ2-1; 8 nucleotides align to TRBD2. V lost 0 bases and J lost 6; bases outside the gene matches: 7. This CDR3 contains 16 residues. Germline lookup yields CDR1 LGHNA and CDR2 YNFKEQ.

This chain joins TRBV27 and TRBJ1-5, with a possible D match to TRBD1 (6 bases). The CDR3 spans 13 residues. Trimming took 10 bases from V and 3 from J, leaving 13 bases between them. From germline, CDR1 is MNHEY and CDR2 SMNVEV (reference sequence). For the CDR3, the DNA is TGTGCCACCCGACGGGGGGCCAATCAGCCCCAGCATTTT. As protein: CATRRGANQPQHF.

V and J are TRBV4-2 and TRBJ2-7; possibly TRBD2 for D (7 bases). The CDR3 is 16 amino acids. Germline CDR1 LGHNA, CDR2 YNFKEQ. V lost 0 bases, J lost 4 bases, and 16 bases lay in between. The CDR3 DNA sequence: TGTGCCAGCAGCCAAGATTTGTTGCGGGGGCGATACGAGCAGTACTTC. It yields the protein CASSQDLLRGRYEQYF.

The chain couples TRBV19 to TRBJ1-2; a possible D gene is TRBD1 (5 bases). The CDR3 extends over 14 amino acids. Looked up from germline, CDR1 is LNHDA and CDR2 is SQIVND (reference sequence). Deletions cut 4 bases from V and 5 bases from J, with 14 bases between. The CDR3 is CASSTPQGSYGYTF. The CDR3 DNA follows: TGTGCCAGTAGTACCCCCCAGGGTTCTTATGGCTACACCTTC.

This clone was seen only once. The chain uses TRBV4-1 and TRBJ2-7, with D perhaps TRBD2 (6 bases). The CDR3 spans 14 residues. V lost 1 base to trimming and J lost 6 bases, with 13 bases between them. Germline V gives CDR1 MGHRA, CDR2 YSYEKL. Written as DNA, the CDR3 is TGCGCCAGCAGCCAAGCAAGTGGAGGGGCCGAGCAGTACTTC. It specifies CASSQASGGAEQYF.

CDR3 sequence: CASSGQGRDEQFF. In DNA, the CDR3 is TGTGCCAGCAGTGGACAGGGCAGGGATGAGCAGTTCTTC. This chain uses TRBV7-2 with TRBJ2-1; 8 positions match TRBD1. V was pared by 6 bases and J by 8 bases, with 6 bases of the junction left unmatched. The CDR3 runs 13 residues. Germline lookup yields CDR1 SGHTA and CDR2 FQGNSA.

This clone showed up just a few times. This chain uses TRBV5-1 with TRBJ2-7; 7 bases agree with TRBD2. CDR3 length equals 15 residues. In germline, CDR1 is SGHRS, CDR2 YFSETQ. V lost 0 bases to trimming and J lost 4 bases; unmatched junction nucleotides: 7. Here the CDR3 DNA reads TGCGCCAGCAGCTTGGAACAGCGGGGTGTTTACGAGCAGTACTTC. This codes for CASSLEQRGVYEQYF.

The chain couples TRBV9 to TRBJ2-3, with TRBD2 as a possible D gene (6 bases). The CDR3 has 16 residues. Germline V gene data show CDR1 as SGDLS and CDR2 as YYNGEE. The V gene lost 4 bases and the J gene lost 2 bases, with 17 bases spanning the gap. The CDR3 DNA follows: TGTGCCAGCAGCCCGAGTAGCGGTAGTCTCACAGATACGCAGTATTTT. Its translation: CASSPSSGSLTDTQYF.

V gene TRBV2 combines with J gene TRBJ2-1; 14 bases are shared with TRBD2. Trimming took 9 bases from V and 8 from J; bases not matched to a gene: 3. The germline gives CDR1 SNHLY, CDR2 FYNNEI. This CDR3 region has 13 residues. The CDR3 spells CASGTSGGYEQFF. In DNA, the CDR3 is TGTGCCAGTGGGACTAGCGGGGGTTATGAGCAGTTCTTC.

This clone was picked up a small number of times. V usage is TRBV7-2 and J usage is TRBJ2-2, with a tentative D call TRBD1 (5 bases). The CDR3 runs 14 residues. CDR1 and CDR2 from the germline V gene are SGHTA and FQGNSA. V gave up 2 bases and J gave up 5 bases, with 9 bases separating them. The CDR3 is CASSLLPGTGELFF. For the CDR3, the DNA is TGTGCCAGCAGCTTATTGCCAGGGACCGGGGAGCTGTTTTTT.

V and J are TRBV10-2 and TRBJ1-5; 7 positions match TRBD1. CDR1 is WSHSY, CDR2 SAAADI, per germline. This CDR3 region has 14 residues. V lost 5 bases to trimming and J lost 6 bases; unmatched junction nucleotides: 7. The CDR3 spells CASSSSGGAQPQHF. For the CDR3, the DNA is TGCGCCAGCAGTTCCTCAGGGGGTGCTCAGCCCCAGCATTTT.

Turning to this clone: The same CDR3 can be traced to other DNA sequences in this sample. The V gene is TRBV3-1 (or the pseudogene TRBV3-2), the J gene TRBJ1-1; unclear D gene. Per the germline V gene, CDR1 is LGHDT and CDR2 is YNNKEL (reference sequence). V was cut by 1 base and J by 1 base, with 4 bases left in between. CDR3 length: 13 residues. The CDR3, as DNA: TGTGCCAGCAGCCAAGGGCCGAACACTGAAGCTTTCTTT. Translating gives CASSQGPNTEAFF.

The chain is built from TRBV20-1 and TRBJ2-5, with D maybe TRBD2 (5 bases). V lost 3 bases to trimming and J lost 2 bases, with 10 bases between them. The CDR3 runs to 13 residues. The germline V gene has CDR1 DFQATT and CDR2 SNEGSKA (reference sequence). The CDR3 DNA reads as TGCAGTGCTAGTCTAGCAATTCAAGAGACCCAGTACTTC. It is translated as CSASLAIQETQYF.

The rearrangement joins TRBV4-1 to TRBJ1-1, with 8 bases that match TRBD1. Germline V gene sequence: CDR1 MGHRA, CDR2 YSYEKL. Trimming took 1 base from V and 5 from J; bases not matched to a gene: 9. The CDR3 has 16 amino acids. The CDR3 sequence: CASSQVRQGARTEAFF. Here the CDR3 DNA reads TGCGCCAGCAGCCAAGTCAGGCAGGGGGCGCGAACTGAAGCTTTCTTT.

The chain combines TRBV30 with TRBJ1-5; D might be TRBD1 (5 bases). With 4 bases removed from V and 4 bases from J, the gap between germline ends came to 17 bases. The CDR3 has 15 residues. Per germline, CDR1 GTSNPN and CDR2 SVGIG (reference sequence). CDR3 nucleotide sequence: TGTGCCTGGACTCCCAAAGGGGTAAGGAATCAGCCCCAGCATTTT. Its protein product is CAWTPKGVRNQPQHF.

The CDR3 DNA reads TGTGCCAGCAGTGAAATGGCAGTGAACACCGGGGAGCTGTTTTTT. This sequence encodes CASSEMAVNTGELFF. This chain uses TRBV2 with TRBJ2-2; D remains unclear. Germline values: CDR1 SNHLY, CDR2 FYNNEI. Trimming took 2 bases from V and 1 from J, leaving 8 bases between them. The CDR3 loop spans 15 amino acids. Looking up the rest from reference TRBV2 and TRBJ2-2 gives the full variable domain: EPEVTQTPSHQVTQMGQEVILRCVPISNHLYFYWYRQILGQKVEFLVSFYNNEISEKSEIFDDQFSVERPDGSNFTLKIRSTKLEDSAMYFCASSEMAVNTGELFFGEGSRLTVL.

The genes are TRBV6-5 and TRBJ1-6; maybe TRBD1 (5 bases). Germline V gene sequence: CDR1 MNHEY, CDR2 SVGAGI. The CDR3 sequence is 13 residues long. Trimming shortened V by 7 bases and J by 10 bases, and 14 bases separated the two germline ends. The CDR3 coding sequence is TGTGCCAGCACCACAGGACGGGGGTCACCCCTCCACTTT. This gives the protein CASTTGRGSPLHF.

In the case of this clone: In the same sample, other DNA sequences code for this CDR3. The chain links TRBV19 to TRBJ1-5, with D hard to call. Per the germline V gene, CDR1 is LNHDA and CDR2 is SQIVND (reference sequence). V was trimmed by 3 bases and J by 6 bases, leaving 6 bases between them. This CDR3 contains 12 residues. Here the CDR3 reads CASSIAGQPQHF. CDR3 nucleotide sequence: TGTGCCAGTAGTATTGCCGGTCAGCCCCAGCATTTT.

The rearrangement links TRBV3-1 (or the pseudogene TRBV3-2) to TRBJ1-2; 8 nucleotides agree with TRBD1. CDR3 length: 15 residues. J was trimmed by 7 bases and V by 0 bases; bases with no gene match: 7. Germline V gives CDR1 LGHDT, CDR2 YNNKEL (reference sequence). The CDR3 loop is CASSQDTGGLRGYTF. The CDR3 DNA reads as TGTGCCAGCAGCCAAGATACAGGGGGGCTTCGTGGCTACACCTTC.

The CDR3 reads CASKEGPPNEQFF. In nucleotides, the CDR3 is TGTGCCAGCAAGGAGGGGCCCCCCAATGAGCAGTTCTTC. V usage is TRBV7-2 and J usage is TRBJ2-1; D is possibly TRBD2 (6 bases). This CDR3 contains 13 residues. V was pared by 7 bases and J by 6 bases, with 13 bases between. Looked up from germline, CDR1 is SGHTA and CDR2 is FQGNSA.

The rearrangement uses TRBV6-1 and TRBJ2-1, with a possible D match to TRBD2 (5 bases). The germline CDR1 and CDR2 sequences are MNHNS and SASEGT. The CDR3 totals 17 residues. The V end lost 2 bases, the J end lost 0 bases, and 14 bases lay between the germline ends. The CDR3 region is CASSELSGLSSYNEQFF. CDR3 coding DNA: TGTGCCAGCAGTGAATTGTCGGGGTTGAGCTCCTACAATGAGCAGTTCTTC.